This T cell receptor beta chain was sequenced during a study of shared clonotypes between healthy human individuals. Study results and limitations: Deeper or shallower sequencing was expected to change how clonotypes are shared among donors.

Caucasian adults residing in Nashville, Tennessee made up all the donors. Worth noting for this clone: The antigen remains undetermined.

Data came from immunoSEQ multiplex PCR; TCRdb stores just in-frame clones and leaves some out. This table has roughly 1.5 million clones, approximately 98% appearing once. The CDR3 contains 16 residues. CDR1 is KGHSH and CDR2 is LQKENI in the germline V gene. Trimming removed 4 bases from V and 2 bases from J; junction bases left unmatched: 8. Sequencing input: naive CD4+ T cells sorted from blood. Noted subset: CD45RA+ positively selected. The origin of this receptor is a man aged 25 to 40 in good health. The chain couples TRBV18 to TRBJ1-5; 7 bases fit TRBD1. CDR3 in DNA: TGTGCCAGCTCACGTAACAGGGGCGGAGGCAATCAGCCCCAGCATTTT. It yields the protein CASSRNRGGGNQPQHF. Variable domain in full (rest from reference TRBV18 and TRBJ1-5): NAGVMQNPRHLVRRRGQEARLRCSPMKGHSHVYWYRQLPEEGLKFMVYLQKENIIDESGMPKERFSAEFPKEGPSILRIQQVVRGDSAAYFCASSRNRGGGNQPQHFGDGTRLSIL.